This T cell receptor beta chain was found in a study of blood T cell repertoires in COVID-19. Study at large: From T cells, B-cell-depleted T cells, or PBMCs came the material, which was cDNA or gDNA.

Profiled with immunoSEQ multiplex PCR; TCRdb holds only in-frame clones, not every one. Here the sample spans approximately 200,000 clones, approximately 87% being singletons. The CDR3 totals 16 residues. The germline gives CDR1 SGHRS, CDR2 YFSETQ. Deletions cut 0 bases from V and 1 base from J, with 13 bases between. Source material: peripheral blood. The chain has TRBV5-1 and TRBJ1-1; no clear D. This clonotype was sampled from a man aged 60 to 75 who had recovered from COVID-19. CDR3 DNA: TGCGCCAGCAGCTTGGGGGCGAGCTCTGAGAACACTGAAGCTTTCTTT. Amino acids: CASSLGASSENTEAFF. The variable domain in full, completed from reference TRBV5-1 and TRBJ1-1, reads KAGVTQTPRYLIKTRGQQVTLSCSPISGHRSVSWYQQTPGQGLQFLFEYFSETQRNKGNFPGRFSGRQFSNSRSEMNVSTLELGDSALYLCASSLGASSENTEAFFGQGTRLTVV.